The text below deals with one TCR beta chain. The antigen remains undetermined. Produced via immunoSEQ multiplex PCR; TCRdb's table is partial and in-frame only. The sample has 6,500 or so clones; about 62% are singletons. The source of the sample is a study of early stage breast cancer tumors. The wider study: Among some 12 ER+/PR+/HER2- tumors, eight were ductal, four lobular. Overall study results and limits: Tumors had around 2.5-fold higher T cell density than normal breast.

This CDR3 spans 13 amino acids. From germline, CDR1 is LNHDA and CDR2 SQIVND (reference sequence). V was pared by 5 bases and J by 4 bases, with 10 bases between. Sufficient DNA from normal breast often required about 85-330 mg tissue. The V call is TRBV19, the J call TRBJ2-3; a weak D match, TRBD1 (6 bases). Sequencing was done on a sample of normal breast tissue next to the tumor. The receptor's source is a person aged 50-59 years with breast cancer. DNA of the CDR3: TGTGCCAGTAGTGTACAGGGTGCAGATACGCAGTATTTT. Its translation is CASSVQGADTQYF.